Listed here are 20 T cell receptor beta chains from one sample, sequenced in a study of T cell clonality in common variable immunodeficiency. Libraries were prepared by immunoSEQ multiplex PCR; TCRdb keeps only in-frame clonotypes and omits some of them. This sample comprises around 13,000 clones, none seen once only. Which antigens these TCRs recognize remains unknown. Study-wide results and caveats: Fewer deletions and N-nucleotide insertions were reportedly seen in common variable immunodeficiency TCR beta sequences.

Sequenced material: peripheral blood mononuclear cells. All receptors come from a human donor with common variable immunodeficiency.

As regards this clone: The CDR3 extends 3 residues past the end of the read, so its final part is completed from the germline J gene. V and J are TRBV18 and TRBJ2-2; 12 nucleotides align to TRBD2. This CDR3 spans 18 amino acids. V shed 0 bases and J 4 bases; nucleotides not matched to a gene: 6. CDR1 KGHSH and CDR2 LQKENI come from the germline V gene. The CDR3 is CASSPPLAGGLGTGELFF. The sequenced part of the CDR3 DNA is TGTGCCAGCTCACCACCGCTAGCGGGGGGGCTCGGCACCGGGGAG.

This clone was seen a handful of times. The sequence runs out 3 residues before the end of the CDR3; the remainder is reconstructed from the germline J gene. V usage is TRBV19 and J usage is TRBJ1-1; 8 bases match TRBD1. V shed 5 bases and J 1 base; nucleotides not matched to a gene: 6. Germline-derived CDR1 and CDR2 are LNHDA and SQIVND (reference sequence). This CDR3 spans 15 amino acids. The CDR3 is CASSLQGERNTEAFF. The covered CDR3 bases are TGTGCCAGTAGTTTACAGGGGGAGAGGAACACTGAA.

This clone was seen only a few times. Read data end 3 residues before the CDR3 end; the end is taken from the germline J gene. Other DNA variants within this sample encode the same CDR3. This rearrangement joins TRBV5-1 to TRBJ2-7, with 7 positions matching TRBD1. The CDR3 has 14 amino acids. V trimming: 4 bases; J trimming: 0 bases; junction bases outside the gene matches: 4. The germline V gene encodes CDR1 SGHRS and CDR2 YFSETQ. The CDR3 protein is CASSLRDSSYEQYF. The sequenced CDR3 bases are TGCGCCAGCAGCCTACGGGACAGCTCCTACGAG.

As to this clone: The read ends 3 residues early relative to the CDR3; the germline J gene fills the gap. This chain joins TRBV6-2 or TRBV6-3 and TRBJ1-5; D perhaps matches TRBD1 (6 bases). Germline values: CDR1 MNHEY, CDR2 SVGEGT. V gave up 2 bases and J gave up 4 bases, with 12 bases separating them. This CDR3 is built from 15 residues. CDR3 amino acids: CASSYLWQGNQPQHF. CDR3 bases read: TGTGCCAGCAGTTACCTCTGGCAGGGGAATCAGCCC.

Note on this clone: The read terminates 3 residues before the CDR3 end, so the remaining end is supplied by the germline J gene. The chain links TRBV6-4 to TRBJ2-5; D ambiguous. Germline values: CDR1 MRHNA, CDR2 SNTAGT. This CDR3 region has 14 residues. V shed 4 bases and J shed 2 bases, with 11 bases lying between them. The sequenced CDR3 bases are TGTGCCAGCAGTGGACAAGGAATACAAGAGACC. Its protein product is CASSGQGIQET. The full CDR3 protein reads CASSGQGIQETQYF.

This clone has ten or more counts. The observed sequence ends 3 residues before the CDR3 terminus, with the missing tail filled in from the germline J gene. The chain recombines TRBV19 with TRBJ2-4, with 11 bases lining up with TRBD2. The V segment lost 6 bases and the J segment 3 bases; nucleotides outside the gene matches: 10. CDR3 size: 17 residues. Germline V gene sequence: CDR1 LNHDA, CDR2 SQIVND (reference sequence). The CDR3 region is CASSWVAGGPGKNIQYF. The covered CDR3 bases are TGTGCCAGTAGCTGGGTAGCGGGGGGGCCTGGCAAAAACATT.

There are a few counts of this clone. The sequenced fragment ends 3 residues before the CDR3 boundary, so the rest is inferred from the germline J gene. The rearrangement uses TRBV18 and TRBJ1-1; D call uncertain. Trimming took 4 bases from V and 7 from J, leaving 16 bases between them. The germline V gene encodes CDR1 KGHSH and CDR2 LQKENI. There are 14 residues in the CDR3. CDR3: CASSQNLGSHEAFF. The DNA read from the CDR3 is TGTGCCAGCTCACAAAACCTGGGCAGCCATGAA.

CDR3 region: CASSSGTSGPLVVPYNEQFF. Incomplete CDR3 DNA: TGTGCCAGCAGCTCCGGGACTAGCGGACCTCTAGTAGTCCCCTACAATGAG. The rearrangement links TRBV7-1 to TRBJ2-1; TRBD2 agrees at 11 bases. Coverage ceases 3 residues before the CDR3 finishes, and the germline J gene fills in the end. TRBV7-1 is treated as an ORF (open reading frame) with a function not yet certain. CDR3 length: 20 amino acids. V gave up 3 bases and J gave up 2 bases; unmatched junction bases: 15.

Turning to this clone: The sequenced fragment ends 3 residues before the CDR3 boundary, so the rest is inferred from the germline J gene. This sequence joins TRBV7-2 and TRBJ1-2; D might be TRBD1 (5 bases). V was clipped by 5 bases and J by 4 bases, with 14 bases between them. CDR3 size: 14 residues. Per the germline V gene, CDR1 is SGHTA and CDR2 is FQGNSA. The CDR3 bases that were read are TGTGCCAGCAGCGCCAGCGGGGGGTTCTATGGC. Its protein product is CASSASGGFYG. The CDR3 as a whole reads CASSASGGFYGYTF.

Of note for this clone: The read falls 3 residues short of the CDR3 end, and the missing part is taken from the germline J gene. This sequence joins TRBV19 and TRBJ1-1, with unresolved D. This CDR3 has 13 residues. V was shortened by 4 bases and J by 6 bases, with 12 bases between the two germline ends. CDR1 is LNHDA and CDR2 is SQIVND in the germline V gene (reference sequence). The sequenced part of the CDR3 DNA is TGTGCCAGTAGTACGAGGGTATCAGCTGAA. The encoded protein is CASSTRVSAE. The whole CDR3 protein reads CASSTRVSAEAFF.

This clone rates as medium-sized (0.01 to 0.1%). This CDR3 reads CAPVGAGGNSEQFF. The CDR3 bases that were read are TGTGCCCCCGTCGGGGCGGGGGGTAATAGTGAG. The chain couples TRBV10-3 to TRBJ2-1; 8 bases agree with TRBD2. From the germline J gene comes the end of the CDR3, since the read stops 3 residues before it. Germline-derived CDR1 and CDR2 are ENHRY and SYGVKD. The CDR3 is 14 residues long. The junction had 15 bases not matched to a gene; V was cut back by 11 bases and J by 9 bases.

This clone was found a few times. The CDR3 end lies 3 residues beyond the end of the read and is filled in from the germline J gene. The chain uses TRBV7-9 and TRBJ2-1; 7 positions match TRBD1. J lost 7 bases, V lost 5 bases, and 11 bases had no gene match. CDR1 SEHNR and CDR2 FQNEAQ come from the germline V gene (reference sequence). The CDR3 loop spans 15 amino acids. CDR3 protein: CASSLRQGWGNEQFF. CDR3 DNA (partial): TGTGCCAGCAGCCTCCGACAGGGCTGGGGGAATGAG.

The sample holds a few counts of this clone. The missing CDR3 end, 3 residues past where the read stops, is filled in from the germline J gene. This chain uses TRBV7-2 with TRBJ1-5; D remains unclear. Per germline, CDR1 SGHTA and CDR2 FQGNSA. V was trimmed by 2 bases and J by 0 bases, leaving 2 bases between them. The CDR3 has 13 amino acids. The CDR3 is CASSLHSNQPQHF. The covered CDR3 bases are TGTGCCAGCAGCTTACATAGCAATCAGCCC. The variable domain in full, completed from reference TRBV7-2 and TRBJ1-5, reads GAGVSQSPSNKVTEKGKDVELRCDPISGHTALYWYRQSLGQGLEFLIYFQGNSAPDKSGLPSDRFSAERTGGSVSTLTIQRTQQEDSAVYLCASSLHSNQPQHFGDGTRLSIL.

To note about this clone: The read finishes 3 residues shy of the CDR3 end, and the germline J gene is used to complete it. The rearrangement uses TRBV2 and TRBJ2-7; 7 bases are shared with TRBD2. The CDR3 runs 14 residues. Trimming at V came to 6 bases and at J to 1 base, leaving 6 bases not matched to a gene. Germline values: CDR1 SNHLY, CDR2 FYNNEI. The chain's CDR3 is CASSEARGSYEQYF. The CDR3 bases that were read are TGTGCCAGCAGCGAGGCGCGGGGGTCCTACGAG.

This clone was seen more than once but under ten times. Read data end 3 residues before the CDR3 end; the end is taken from the germline J gene. The chain has TRBV5-1 and TRBJ1-1; 9 bases map to TRBD1. The CDR3 is 14 residues long. Germline loops: CDR1 SGHRS, CDR2 YFSETQ. V dropped 5 bases and J dropped 6; count of bases not matched to a gene: 8. The covered CDR3 bases are TGCGCCAGCAGGTTTTGGGACAGGGATTCTGAA. This gives the protein CASRFWDRDSE. The whole CDR3 reads CASRFWDRDSEAFF.

In this sample, this clone turned up a few times. The observed sequence ends 3 residues before the CDR3 terminus, with the missing tail filled in from the germline J gene. V and J are TRBV19 and TRBJ2-7, with D maybe TRBD1 (5 bases). Trimming took off 3 bases at V and 6 bases at J, with 15 bases between the two ends. The CDR3 runs 14 residues. Germline-derived CDR1 and CDR2 are LNHDA and SQIVND (reference sequence). This CDR3 is CASSIPDPTGEQYF. The sequenced part of the CDR3 DNA is TGTGCCAGTAGTATCCCGGACCCAACAGGCGAG.

This clone occurred a few times. One junction end does not reproduce the germline sequence, and a read error may be involved. The read ends 3 residues early relative to the CDR3; the germline J gene fills the gap. The chain carries TRBV7-7 and TRBJ2-2; maybe TRBD2 (7 bases). CDR1 and CDR2 (germline): SSHAT, FNYEAQ (reference sequence). The CDR3 extends over 16 amino acids. The CDR3 reads CASSQIGGRGTGELFF. Partial CDR3 DNA: TGTGCTAGCAGCCAGATCGGGGGGCGTGGCACCGGGGAG. The whole variable domain, filled in from reference TRBV7-7 and TRBJ2-2, reads GAGVSQSPRYKVTKRGQDVTLRCDPISSHATLYWYQQALGQGPEFLTYFNYEAQPDKSGLPSDRFSAERPEGSISTLTIQRTEQRDSAMYRCASSQIGGRGTGELFFGEGSRLTVL.

About this clone itself: The CDR3 goes on 3 residues after the read ends, and that part is filled in from the germline J gene. The chain recombines TRBV7-8 with TRBJ1-6, with a weak D call TRBD1 (5 bases). With 3 bases removed from V and 10 bases from J, the gap between germline ends came to 13 bases. CDR3 length: 14 amino acids. CDR1 and CDR2 (germline): SGHVS, FQNEAQ. CDR3 DNA (partial): TGTGCCAGCAGCTTCGGGGGGTTTTACTCACCC. This encodes CASSFGGFYSP. The whole CDR3 protein reads CASSFGGFYSPLHF. The full variable domain, with the rest looked up from reference TRBV7-8 and TRBJ1-6, is GAGVSQSPRYKVAKRGQDVALRCDPISGHVSLFWYQQALGQGPEFLTYFQNEAQLDKSGLPSDRFFAERPEGSVSTLKIQRTQQEDSAVYLCASSFGGFYSPLHFGNGTRLTVT.

This clone was detected only a few times. The read ends 3 residues early relative to the CDR3; the germline J gene fills the gap. The V gene is TRBV7-9, the J gene TRBJ1-2; possible D gene TRBD1, 5 bases. This CDR3 has 14 amino acids. In germline, CDR1 is SEHNR, CDR2 FQNEAQ (reference sequence). The part of the CDR3 DNA that was read is TGTGCCAGCACCCCCCAGGGTAACGGAGGAGGC. Residues: CASTPQGNGGG. The whole CDR3 sequence is CASTPQGNGGGYTF.

This clone is judged medium-sized (0.01 to 0.1%). From the germline J gene comes the end of the CDR3, since the read stops 3 residues before it. The V call is TRBV12-3 or TRBV12-4, the J call TRBJ1-1; D not resolved. The CDR3 runs 15 residues. Trimming removed 4 bases at V and 3 bases at J, with 15 bases between. The part of the CDR3 DNA that was read is TGTGCCAGCAGTTCCGGGTCCTCTCCGTACACTGAA. Protein: CASSSGSSPYTE. The whole CDR3 sequence reads CASSSGSSPYTEAFF.